Below, 5 T cell receptor beta chains from the same sample are listed, as sequenced in a study of CD8 T cells in ankylosing spondylitis. One entry per CDR3 protein results from TCRdb running MiXCR on the 5' RACE reads. The profile covers roughly 250,000 distinct CDR3 sequences, with 10% to 13% appearing a single time and around 3% taken by the ten largest. Sequenced sample: blood, either unsorted or a sorted T cell fraction (not recorded which). These receptors came from a male donor with ankylosing spondylitis or in good health (not recorded which).

The table lists this clonotype with many counts. The CDR3 coding sequence is TGTGCCAGCAGTATAGGACAGGGGGTGAATGAAAAACTGTTTTTT. The encoded protein is CASSIGQGVNEKLFF. The chain links TRBV12-3 or TRBV12-4 to TRBJ1-4; TRBD1 agrees at 10 bases. V lost 5 bases, J lost 5 bases, and 5 bases stayed unmatched. The length of the CDR3 is 15 residues.

V and J are TRBV5-1 and TRBJ1-1, with 12 bases lining up with TRBD1. The V gene end was trimmed by 3 bases and the J gene end by 4 bases; junction bases not matched to a gene: 10. The CDR3 has 17 residues. CDR1 is SGHRS and CDR2 is YFSETQ in the germline V gene. The CDR3 DNA is TGCGCCAGCAGCTATGGGACAGGGGGCAAAGTTGGCACTGAAGCTTTCTTT. As protein: CASSYGTGGKVGTEAFF.

This clonotype was detected a few times. The chain employs TRBV5-6 and TRBJ2-2; D is unresolved. The V and J ends lost 3 bases and 0 bases respectively, with 9 bases between them. The CDR3 is 15 amino acids. CDR1 is SGHDT and CDR2 is YYEEEE in the germline V gene. The CDR3 bases are TGTGCCAGCAGCTCCACCGTTACGAACACCGGGGAGCTGTTTTTT. Amino acid sequence: CASSSTVTNTGELFF.

CDR3: CASSLGRLSGMQSYNEQFF. CDR3 nucleotide sequence: TGCGCCAGCAGCTTGGGGCGACTCTCGGGCATGCAGTCCTACAATGAGCAGTTCTTC. V usage is TRBV5-1 and J usage is TRBJ2-1; D ambiguous. The germline CDR1 and CDR2 sequences are SGHRS and YFSETQ. V lost 0 bases and J 1 base, leaving 20 bases between the germline ends. The CDR3 consists of 19 residues. Full variable domain (rest looked up from reference TRBV5-1 and TRBJ2-1): KAGVTQTPRYLIKTRGQQVTLSCSPISGHRSVSWYQQTPGQGLQFLFEYFSETQRNKGNFPGRFSGRQFSNSRSEMNVSTLELGDSALYLCASSLGRLSGMQSYNEQFFGPGTRLTVL.

This clonotype was observed at least ten times. The chain links TRBV2 to TRBJ2-7; tentatively, D is TRBD2 (5 bases). V lost 6 bases, J lost 6 bases, and 12 bases lay in between. CDR1 and CDR2 from the germline V gene are SNHLY and FYNNEI. The CDR3 runs to 12 residues. Here the CDR3 reads CASSILGPEQYF. The CDR3 DNA is TGTGCCAGCAGCATACTAGGACCCGAGCAGTACTTC.